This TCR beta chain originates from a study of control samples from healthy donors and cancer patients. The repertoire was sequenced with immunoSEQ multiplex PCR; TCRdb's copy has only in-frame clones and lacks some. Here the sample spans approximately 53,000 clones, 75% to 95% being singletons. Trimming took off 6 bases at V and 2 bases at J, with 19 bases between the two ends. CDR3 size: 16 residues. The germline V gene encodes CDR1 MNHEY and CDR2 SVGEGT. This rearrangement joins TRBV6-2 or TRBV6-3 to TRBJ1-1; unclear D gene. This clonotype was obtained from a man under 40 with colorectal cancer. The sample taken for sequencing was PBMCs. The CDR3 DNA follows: TGTGCCAGCAGCAACGCGGGAACCGAACCCAACACTGAAGCTTTCTTT. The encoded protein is CASSNAGTEPNTEAFF.